This TCR beta chain was captured in a study of cytomegalovirus exposure and HLA in healthy donors (dated by TCRdb to about 2017). About the investigation overall: In an earlier analysis of some 550 of the donors, about 260 Gb of sequence data and approximately 120 million unique TCR beta sequences from approximately 180 million T cells were reported. The study combined high-throughput TCR immunosequencing, statistical association of individual TCRs with disease status, and machine learning to predict cytomegalovirus infection status. In a later genetic analysis, genome-wide SNP genotypes for about three fifths of the roughly 670 donors were used, and that subset was treated as a discovery cohort. Donor age, sex, ethnicity and CMV serostatus were compiled alongside the repertoire data. Along with the roughly 700-subject first cohort, a separate validation cohort of around 110 different subjects was used. Roughly 300 gigabases of sequencing data and around 80 million unique TCR sequences made up an early release that covered some 640 HLA-typed donors. Using immunosequencing, the study profiled T cell repertoires from 640 or so subjects and related those repertoires to cytomegalovirus serostatus. The aim of the study was to test whether cataloging public T cell receptors could identify signatures of past pathogen exposure. A later analysis re-examined previously published TCR beta repertoires from more than 650 donors and added high-resolution HLA genotyping to investigate patterns of TCR occurrence. Across 398 genotyped donors of the cohort, an average of 235,054 unique TCR beta nucleotide sequences per donor were sequenced, and roughly 17% of those sequences were non-productive. Rather than drawing on any new phenotypic data, the later analysis identified candidate immune exposures from TCR beta sequences and the way those sequences occurred across donors. The number of typed donors differed by locus: roughly 629-640 for A, B, C, DRB1 and DQB1; 500 to 550 for DQA1; 606 for DPA1; and around 450 for DPB1. Of the approximately 370 genotyped donors, less than 85% were placed in the genetic ancestry cluster associated with self-reported Caucasian donors. Every repertoire in the discovery cohort had been generated on one and the same sequencing platform. HLA typing included class I and class II loci at four-digit resolution. An earlier analysis of 587 of the donors used high-throughput TCR beta sequencing to judge whether each TCR beta V gene segment behaved as functional or pseudogenic. Roughly 5 DR-DQ haplotypes were handled as single units for association and clustering because linkage in the cohort was strong. Broader findings and caveats from the paper: According to a later analysis, most CMV-associated TCR beta chains appeared to be HLA-restricted, and the HLA associations seemed to be driven largely by CMV exposure. This cohort had only TCR beta chains sequenced, and the lack of alpha or paired-chain data limited which features could be detected. Because counts were too low, some 17 rarely observed V segments, including chromosome 9 orphons, were left out of the earlier analysis of about 620 of the donors. Compared with equally common non-associated chains, HLA-associated TCR beta chains in a later analysis were more clonally expanded and had lower generation probabilities. A further reported finding was that TCR beta sequences accurately predicted the HLA-A and HLA-B alleles for most subjects in the first cohort. The authors suggested that the approach could potentially be extended to other disease states and immunological phenotypes. Specific HLA alleles were associated with about 17,000 TCR beta sequences at a false discovery rate of 0.05 in a later analysis. According to a later analysis, parvovirus B19, influenza, CMV and Epstein-Barr virus appeared linked to several top co-occurrence clusters. In a later analysis, the rate of TCR association differed among HLA loci, with DRB1 alleles having the most associated TCRs and HLA-C alleles having the fewest. For the cohort, immune exposure information was limited to CMV serostatus. A total of 150 to 200 TCR beta chains were listed by the study as associated with cytomegalovirus. Broadly in line with IMGT annotations, most TCR beta V segments showed up in productive rearrangements about 87% or about 30% of the time in an earlier analysis of several hundred of the donors. Presence/absence analyses assumed roughly uniform sequencing depth across donors, an assumption that may not hold. Compared with the 666-donor mean, donors in an Asian-associated ancestry cluster had fewer N-insertions in productive TCRs, according to a later genetic analysis. Some IMGT-functional V segments, including TRBV6-2 and TRBV6-3, could not be distinguished by the 87-base-pair reads and were therefore excluded. In a later genetic analysis, a missense DCLRE1C variant was associated with V-gene and J-gene trimming of TCR beta chains, and the association was replicated in an independent cohort. The classifier was reported to diagnose cytomegalovirus status with high specificity and sensitivity in both the original and validation cohorts. In vitro tests confirmed that three of the cytomegalovirus-associated TCR beta chains recognize cytomegalovirus antigens. Correlated functional status among segregating V segments might be attributable to linkage disequilibrium, but an unknown experimental factor could not be ruled out. Most TCR sequences were observed very rarely across donors, whereas some public TCRs were present in many individuals. HLA typing was unavailable for some donors at each locus, so association tests used only the typed subset. The sequencing pipeline was judged likely to have produced a cluster of highly shared sequence variants as a technical artifact. Assigning TCR associations to individual alleles was difficult when HLA alleles, especially DR and DQ, strongly co-occurred.

About this clone itself: No antigen is known for it.

The cohort was made up of 666 healthy bone marrow donors. At the time of sampling, every cohort member was nominally healthy, though immune exposures that went unrecorded were likely present. The donor was CMV seropositive and was included in the group of 250 to 300 seropositive cohort members. Each donor provided a peripheral blood sample, and peripheral blood mononuclear cells were used for TCR beta sequencing. Genomic DNA extraction from the blood cell samples was performed with the Qiagen DNeasy Blood Extraction Kit. After removal of 2 bases from V and 1 base from J, the junction retains 2 bases not matched to a gene. CDR3 length: 15 amino acids, cysteine to phenylalanine. Only CDR3 DNA remains: 45 bases, in frame from the first base. CDR1 and CDR2 were assigned from the germline V gene as KGHSH and LQKENI. The method was the immunoSEQ multiplex PCR assay. For the multiplex PCR, a mixture combining 60 forward primers for TCR Vbeta segments and 13 reverse primers for TCR Jbeta segments was used. Amplification of the CDR3 region of rearranged TCR beta genes was performed with a multiplex PCR assay on genomic DNA. The Illumina HiSeq System was used to sequence the amplified TCR beta libraries as 87-base-pair reads. The study's processing was this. Across the 670 or so repertoires, a later analysis counted 75 million to 90 million unique TCR beta chains, around 11 million of which were shared by at least two donors. A nearest-neighbor algorithm error-corrected the raw reads and collapsed the reads into unique sequences, merging closely related sequences to remove PCR and sequencing errors. CDR3 sequences were aligned to IMGT reference sequences to assign V, D and J gene segments. Each retained sequence needed at least a six-nucleotide match to both a V gene segment and a J gene segment. Rearrangements were classified as productive when the CDR3 lacked stop codons and remained in frame with V and J, and all other rearrangements were classified as non-productive. Following IMGT convention, CDR3 was defined as the stretch from the second conserved V-encoded cysteine up to the conserved J-encoded phenylalanine. The earlier analysis of fewer than 750 of the donors excluded sequences that lacked an unambiguous match to a single V gene segment. An earlier analysis of a few hundred of the donors classified V segments as functional when productive rearrangements were above 56.7% and as segregating when the standard deviation between donors was above 5%. A statistical classification framework was built to diagnose cytomegalovirus status from the catalog of TCR beta chain sequences. V and J gene assignment, in a later analysis, came from comparing TCR nucleotide sequences with IMGT/GENE-DB human TR gene sequences. The TCRdist pipeline was used in a later analysis to assign CDR3 sequences and most-parsimonious VDJ recombination scenarios. In a later analysis, every TCR beta chain was defined by the combination of its CDR3 amino acid sequence and its V-gene family, and reads without a unique V-gene family were dropped. In a later analysis, some 600 highly shared, low-generation-probability nucleotide sequences were removed to address suspected cross-contamination and a sequencing artifact. In a later analysis, a clonal expansion index was calculated for each public chain from normalized within-repertoire ranks of inferred template counts. In a later analysis, generation probabilities were computed using a VDJ recombination model fitted to out-of-frame rearrangements, and the results were checked against IGoR. In a later analysis, hypergeometric tests were used to score TCR-TCR, TCR-HLA and TCR-CMV co-occurrence, with a repertoire-size bias correction applied to TCR pairs. To estimate false discovery rates, a later analysis permuted the HLA or CMV assignments 20 times. In a later analysis, co-occurring TCRs were grouped using DBSCAN, and TCRdist sequence similarity was added for clustering within HLA-allele-positive subsets. Repertoires with fewer than 30,000 or more than 120,000 public chains, plus five repertoires with anomalous nucleotide sharing, were excluded from co-occurrence clustering. The table comes from immuneACCESS by way of TCRdb, which keeps in-frame sequences with V and J called. Part of the clones is missing from these tables; in studies checked, under half for an unresolved V gene and the rest for unknown reasons. V and J calls and clone size are those listed in that table; D and trimming were worked out from the DNA. The sample has 150,000 to 200,000 clones on record. Of the sample, about 0.8% falls within the top ten clones.

The chain uses TRBV18 and TRBJ2-3; 8 middle bases align to TRBD1. The material sequenced was PBMCs. This TCR was sampled from a woman aged 18-29 years in good health and CMV-seropositive. CDR3 loop: CASSPGQGGTDTQYF. The nucleotide sequence is TGTGCCAGCTCACCAGGACAGGGCGGCACAGATACGCAGTATTTT.